This T cell receptor beta chain was sequenced in a study of post-analysis software for immune sequencing data. The wider study: Clinical courses comprised relapsing-remitting, secondary progressive and progressive-relapsing multiple sclerosis. General study points: Normalized Chao1 diversity in multiple sclerosis patients fell significantly below that of controls. Controls showed lower frequencies than patients for five or six TRBV segments, and TRBV5-6, TRBV5-1 and TRBV20-1 were among these.

This clonotype turned up a few times. Antigen: not known. The germline gives CDR1 SQVTM, CDR2 ANQGSEA. The CDR3 extends over 14 amino acids. Trimming left V 4 bases short and J 5 bases short, with 17 bases between. Incorporated into the TCR beta cDNA libraries were unique molecular identifiers, which served to reduce PCR and sequencing biases. The yield from roughly 1 to 10 million T cells was roughly 500,000 cDNA molecules in total. Via MiXCR, TCRdb re-called the PCR reads, giving one row per CDR3 protein. The sample has 750,000 to 950,000 distinct CDR3 sequences, about 57% seen once. The sequence came from a girl under 18 with multiple sclerosis. The sequenced sample consisted of blood. This chain uses TRBV29-1 with TRBJ2-5; possibly TRBD1 for D (6 bases). The CDR3 region has the DNA TGCAGCGTTGGGGGGCCGCGAGCGTGGGAGACCCAGTACTTC. The encoded protein is CSVGGPRAWETQYF. The full variable domain, its missing parts supplied by reference TRBV29-1 and TRBJ2-5, is SAVISQKPSRDICQRGTSLTIQCQVDSQVTMMFWYRQQPGQSLTLIATANQGSEATYESGFVIDKFPISRPNLTFSTLTVSNMSPEDSSIYLCSVGGPRAWETQYFGPGTRLLVL.